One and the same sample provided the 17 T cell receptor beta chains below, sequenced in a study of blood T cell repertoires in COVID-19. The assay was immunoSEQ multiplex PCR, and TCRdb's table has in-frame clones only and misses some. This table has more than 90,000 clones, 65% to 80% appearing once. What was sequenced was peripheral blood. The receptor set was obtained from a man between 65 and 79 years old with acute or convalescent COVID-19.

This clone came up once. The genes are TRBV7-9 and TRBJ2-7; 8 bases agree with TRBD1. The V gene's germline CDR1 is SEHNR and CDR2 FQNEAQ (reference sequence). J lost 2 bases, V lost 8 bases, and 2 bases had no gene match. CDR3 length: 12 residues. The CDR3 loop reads CASGTGPYEQYF. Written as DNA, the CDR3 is TGTGCCAGCGGGACAGGTCCCTACGAGCAGTACTTC.

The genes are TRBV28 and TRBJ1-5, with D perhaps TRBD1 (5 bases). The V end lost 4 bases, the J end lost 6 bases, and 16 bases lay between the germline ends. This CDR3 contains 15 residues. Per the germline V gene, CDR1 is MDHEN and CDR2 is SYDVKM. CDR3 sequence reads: CASSSPAGGFQPQHF. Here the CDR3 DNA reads TGTGCCAGCAGTTCCCCCGCCGGGGGTTTTCAGCCCCAGCATTTT.

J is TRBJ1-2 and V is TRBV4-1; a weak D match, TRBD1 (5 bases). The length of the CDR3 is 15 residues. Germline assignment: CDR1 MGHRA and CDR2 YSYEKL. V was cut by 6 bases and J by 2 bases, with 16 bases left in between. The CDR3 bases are TGCGCCAGCAGTCCTCCGGGGGAAGGCAACTATGGCTACACCTTC. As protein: CASSPPGEGNYGYTF.

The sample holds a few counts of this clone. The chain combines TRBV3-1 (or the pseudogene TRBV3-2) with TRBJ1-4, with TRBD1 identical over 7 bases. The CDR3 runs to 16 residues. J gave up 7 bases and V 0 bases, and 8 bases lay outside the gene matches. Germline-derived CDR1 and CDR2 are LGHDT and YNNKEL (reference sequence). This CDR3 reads CASSQERGGGGEKLFF. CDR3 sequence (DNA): TGTGCCAGCAGCCAAGAAAGAGGGGGCGGCGGTGAAAAACTGTTTTTT.

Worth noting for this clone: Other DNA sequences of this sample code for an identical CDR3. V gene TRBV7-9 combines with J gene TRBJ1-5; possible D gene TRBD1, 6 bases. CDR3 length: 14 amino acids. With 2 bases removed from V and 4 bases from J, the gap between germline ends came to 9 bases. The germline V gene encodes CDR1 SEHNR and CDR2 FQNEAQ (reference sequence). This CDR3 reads CASSLWDTNQPQHF. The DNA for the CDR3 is TGTGCCAGCAGCTTATGGGACACTAATCAGCCCCAGCATTTT.

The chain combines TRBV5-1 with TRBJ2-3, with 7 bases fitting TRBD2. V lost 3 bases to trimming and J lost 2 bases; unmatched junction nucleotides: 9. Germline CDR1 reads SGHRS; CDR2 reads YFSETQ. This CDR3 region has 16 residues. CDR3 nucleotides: TGCGCCAGCAGCTCGCCTGGACTAGATGTCACAGATACGCAGTATTTT. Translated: CASSSPGLDVTDTQYF.

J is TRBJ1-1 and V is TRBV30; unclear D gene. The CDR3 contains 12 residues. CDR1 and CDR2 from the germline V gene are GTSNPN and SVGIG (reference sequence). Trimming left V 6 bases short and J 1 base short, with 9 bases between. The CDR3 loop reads CACLTGNTEAFF. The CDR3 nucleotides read TGTGCCTGTCTTACGGGGAACACTGAAGCTTTCTTT.

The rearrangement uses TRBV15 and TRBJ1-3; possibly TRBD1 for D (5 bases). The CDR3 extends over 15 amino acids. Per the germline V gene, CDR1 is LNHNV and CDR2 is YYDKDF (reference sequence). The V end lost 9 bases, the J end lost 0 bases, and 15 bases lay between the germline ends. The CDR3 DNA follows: TGTGCCACAGGGGAACAGCGCCACTCTGGAAACACCATATATTTT. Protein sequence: CATGEQRHSGNTIYF.

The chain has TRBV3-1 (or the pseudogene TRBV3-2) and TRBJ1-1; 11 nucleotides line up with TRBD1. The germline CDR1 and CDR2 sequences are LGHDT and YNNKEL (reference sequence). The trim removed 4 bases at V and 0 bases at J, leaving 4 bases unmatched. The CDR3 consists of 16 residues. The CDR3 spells CASSPWGQGVNTEAFF. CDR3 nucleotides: TGTGCCAGCAGCCCTTGGGGACAGGGGGTGAACACTGAAGCTTTCTTT.

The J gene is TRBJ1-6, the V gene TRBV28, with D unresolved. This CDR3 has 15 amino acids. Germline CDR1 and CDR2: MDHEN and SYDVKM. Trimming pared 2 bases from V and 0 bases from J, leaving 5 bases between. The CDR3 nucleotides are TGTGCCAGCAGTTTACACAGCTCCTATAATTCACCCCTCCACTTT. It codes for CASSLHSSYNSPLHF.

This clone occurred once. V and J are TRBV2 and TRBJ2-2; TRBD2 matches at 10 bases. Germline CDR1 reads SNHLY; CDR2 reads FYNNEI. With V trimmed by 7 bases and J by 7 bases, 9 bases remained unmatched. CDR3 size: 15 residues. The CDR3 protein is CASTASSGSVGELFF. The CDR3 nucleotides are TGTGCCAGCACGGCGTCTAGCGGGAGTGTCGGGGAGCTGTTTTTT.

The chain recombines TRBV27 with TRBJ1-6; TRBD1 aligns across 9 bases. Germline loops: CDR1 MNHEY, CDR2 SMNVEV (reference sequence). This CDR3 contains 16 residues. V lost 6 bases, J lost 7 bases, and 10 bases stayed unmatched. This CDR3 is CASSSSGTGINSPLHF. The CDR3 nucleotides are TGTGCCAGCAGCTCTTCCGGGACAGGGATAAATTCACCCCTCCACTTT.

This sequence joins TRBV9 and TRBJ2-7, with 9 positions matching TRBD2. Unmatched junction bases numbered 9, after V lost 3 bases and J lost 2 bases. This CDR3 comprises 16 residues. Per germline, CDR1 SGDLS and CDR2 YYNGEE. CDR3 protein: CASSGKTSGATYEQYF. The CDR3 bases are TGTGCCAGCAGCGGAAAGACTAGCGGAGCAACCTACGAGCAGTACTTC.

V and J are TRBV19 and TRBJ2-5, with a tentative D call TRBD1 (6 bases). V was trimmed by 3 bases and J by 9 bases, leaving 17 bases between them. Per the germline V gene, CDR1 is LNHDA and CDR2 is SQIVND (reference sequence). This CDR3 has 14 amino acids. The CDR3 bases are TGTGCCAGTAGTATCGCGGACAGTCGATGGGCCCAGTACTTC. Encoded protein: CASSIADSRWAQYF. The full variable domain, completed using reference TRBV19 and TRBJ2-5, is DGGITQSPKYLFRKEGQNVTLSCEQNLNHDAMYWYRQDPGQGLRLIYYSQIVNDFQKGDIAEGYSVSREKKESFPLTVTSAQKNPTAFYLCASSIADSRWAQYFGPGTRLLVL.

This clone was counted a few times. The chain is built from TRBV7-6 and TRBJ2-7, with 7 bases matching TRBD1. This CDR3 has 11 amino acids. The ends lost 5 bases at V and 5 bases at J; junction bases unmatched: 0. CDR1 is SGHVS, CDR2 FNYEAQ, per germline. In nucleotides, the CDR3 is TGTGCCAGCAGCACAGGGGACGAGCAGTACTTC. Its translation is CASSTGDEQYF.

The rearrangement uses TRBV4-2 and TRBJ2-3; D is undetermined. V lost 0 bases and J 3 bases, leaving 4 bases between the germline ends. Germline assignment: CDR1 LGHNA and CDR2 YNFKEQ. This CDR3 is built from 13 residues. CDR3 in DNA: TGTGCCAGCAGCCAAGATCGGACAGATACGCAGTATTTT. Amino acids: CASSQDRTDTQYF.

This CDR3 is CASSWGTSGSYNEQFF. The CDR3 DNA sequence: TGTGCCAGCAGCTGGGGGACTAGCGGGAGCTACAATGAGCAGTTCTTC. The chain recombines TRBV7-9 with TRBJ2-1; 14 nucleotides align to TRBD2. The ends lost 4 bases at V and 3 bases at J; junction bases unmatched: 2. CDR3 size: 16 residues. Germline V lookup: CDR1 SEHNR, CDR2 FQNEAQ (reference sequence).